The subject of this entry is one T cell receptor beta chain. Its target is not known. The sample originates from a study of graft-versus-host responses after intestinal transplantation. The length of the CDR3 is 14 residues. The germline V gene encodes CDR1 LNHDA and CDR2 SQIVND (reference sequence). The J segment lost 8 bases and the V segment lost 6 bases, leaving 5 bases of the junction unmatched. Profiling relied on immunoSEQ multiplex PCR, and the TCRdb table lists in-frame clones only, not all of them. The sample yields 35,000 to 50,000 clones, around 96% seen once. The study's findings and limits: Early post-transplant HvG declines were associated with peak circulating GvH clone levels.

The sequence came from a human patient who received an intestinal transplant, so some T cells may come from the graft donor. Specimen: PBMCs, collected 335 days after intestinal transplant. The chain is built from TRBV19 and TRBJ1-4; 11 bases line up with TRBD1. The CDR3 spells CASSDRDRGEKLFF. The CDR3 DNA is TGTGCCAGTAGCGACAGGGACAGGGGGGAAAAACTGTTTTTT.